The clone carrying this T cell receptor beta chain showed up many times. CDR1 is SGHNT and CDR2 is YENEEA in the germline V gene. CDR3 length: 15 residues. V lost 2 bases and J lost 1, with 8 bases in between. These data originate in a study of identical twins. Template switching added a universal primer site, and cDNA bore unique molecular identifiers. Via MiXCR, TCRdb re-called the 5' RACE reads, giving one row per CDR3 protein. This table has fewer than 650,000 distinct CDR3 sequences, under 8.5% appearing once. This sample also belongs to another study, concerning yellow fever vaccine responses in identical twins.

Sequencing was done on a sample of PBMCs. This clonotype was sampled from a woman younger than 30 in good health. The rearrangement uses TRBV11-3 and TRBJ2-2; D is undetermined. The CDR3 sequence: CASSLSLGNTGELFF. The CDR3 coding sequence is TGTGCCAGCAGCTTAAGTTTAGGGAACACCGGGGAGCTGTTTTTT.